The 5 T cell receptor beta chains reported below all come from one sample, sequenced in a study of cytomegalovirus exposure and HLA in healthy donors. This PCR relied on a set of 60 Vbeta primers and 13 Jbeta primers. The method was immunoSEQ multiplex PCR; TCRdb's version includes in-frame clones alone and lacks a portion of them. The sample has approximately 74,000 clones; about 71% are singletons. The sample consisted of PBMCs. Every receptor here comes from a woman in her thirties or forties in good health and CMV-seronegative.

The V gene is TRBV5-6, the J gene TRBJ2-3, with 7 bases fitting TRBD2. Germline CDR1 SGHDT, CDR2 YYEEEE. The CDR3 extends over 17 amino acids. J gave up 4 bases and V 2 bases, and 13 bases lay outside the gene matches. The CDR3 DNA sequence: TGTGCCAGCAGCTTCTTGACAACTGGGGGGGGGTCAGATACGCAGTATTTT. Protein product: CASSFLTTGGGSDTQYF.

The chain combines TRBV7-6 with TRBJ1-4; a possible D gene is TRBD1 (6 bases). The germline V gene has CDR1 SGHVS and CDR2 FNYEAQ. Trimming pared 4 bases from V and 8 bases from J, leaving 20 bases between. The CDR3 loop spans 16 amino acids. CDR3 DNA sequence: TGTGCCAGCAGCTCGGGGGGCGTGGGGAGTAAAGAAAAACTGTTTTTT. It yields the protein CASSSGGVGSKEKLFF. The whole variable domain, remainder taken from reference TRBV7-6 and TRBJ1-4, is GAGVSQSPRYKVTKRGQDVALRCDPISGHVSLYWYRQALGQGPEFLTYFNYEAQQDKSGLPNDRFSAERPEGSISTLTIQRTEQRDSAMYRCASSSGGVGSKEKLFFGSGTQLSVL.

The chain recombines TRBV14 with TRBJ2-7, with TRBD2 as a possible D gene (6 bases). The CDR3 spans 16 residues. Trimming removed 5 bases from V and 0 bases from J, with 17 bases in between. The germline V gene has CDR1 SGHDN and CDR2 FVKESK. The CDR3 region has the DNA TGTGCCAGCAGCTACCGGGACGGGACTTTCTCCTACGAGCAGTACTTC. It specifies CASSYRDGTFSYEQYF.

This rearrangement joins TRBV19 to TRBJ1-4, with 7 bases that match TRBD1. The CDR3 loop spans 12 amino acids. The V and J ends lost 7 bases and 10 bases, in that order; junction bases with no gene match: 6. Germline V gene lookup returns CDR1 LNHDA and CDR2 SQIVND (reference sequence). The DNA for the CDR3 is TGTGCCAGTAAAGCGGCAGGGGGAAAACTGTTTTTT. Translated, it gives CASKAAGGKLFF.

This clone was recorded once. This sequence joins TRBV2 and TRBJ1-2; 11 bases map to TRBD1. Germline assignment: CDR1 SNHLY and CDR2 FYNNEI. This CDR3 has 17 amino acids. J gave up 3 bases and V 4 bases, and 10 bases lay outside the gene matches. This chain's CDR3 is CASSGRTGGLRDYGYTF. DNA for the CDR3: TGTGCCAGCAGTGGCCGGACAGGGGGCCTCAGAGACTATGGCTACACCTTC.